This entry lists 11 T cell receptor beta chains sequenced from one sample in a study of T cells after yellow fever vaccination. MiXCR was run by TCRdb on the 5' RACE reads, yielding one entry per CDR3 protein. The data show about 630,000 distinct CDR3 sequences, with approximately 13% seen just once and approximately 15% held by the top ten. Sequencing was performed on PBMCs, taken on the day of the yellow fever booster vaccination. The receptors originated from a man aged 25-40 years who received the YFV17D yellow fever vaccine.

The chain is built from TRBV29-1 and TRBJ2-5, with D perhaps assigned TRBD1 or TRBD2 (6 bases each). Per germline, CDR1 SQVTM and CDR2 ANQGSEA. With 5 bases removed from V and 3 bases from J, the gap between germline ends came to 13 bases. CDR3 size: 13 residues. CDR3 region: CSVWGDTEETQYF. DNA of the CDR3: TGCAGCGTTTGGGGGGACACAGAAGAGACCCAGTACTTC.

The chain carries TRBV20-1 and TRBJ2-1; D ambiguous. This CDR3 comprises 16 residues. Germline-derived CDR1 and CDR2 are DFQATT and SNEGSKA (reference sequence). V was clipped by 4 bases and J by 4 bases, with 20 bases between them. The chain's CDR3 is CSATVLPPAGYNEQFF. The CDR3 DNA reads TGCAGTGCTACCGTCCTCCCCCCGGCAGGATACAATGAGCAGTTCTTC.

This clonotype was seen more than once but under ten times. The CDR3 is CASSPGGWNTEAFF. As DNA, the CDR3 is TGTGCCAGCAGCCCAGGGGGCTGGAACACTGAAGCTTTCTTT. V gene TRBV28 combines with J gene TRBJ1-1; TRBD1 aligns across 8 bases. Trimming took 6 bases from V and 1 from J; bases not matched to a gene: 4. In germline, CDR1 is MDHEN, CDR2 SYDVKM. CDR3 size: 14 residues.

A few counts support this clonotype. The V gene is TRBV7-2, the J gene TRBJ2-5; TRBD2 matches at 8 bases. J gave up 4 bases and V 5 bases, and 12 bases lay outside the gene matches. The V gene's germline CDR1 is SGHTA and CDR2 FQGNSA. The CDR3 has 16 amino acids. The CDR3 region has the DNA TGTGCCAGCAGCCCCCAACTAGCGGAGGCGGGAGAGACCCAGTACTTC. Its translation is CASSPQLAEAGETQYF.

This clonotype was seen ten or more times. The chain is built from TRBV20-1 and TRBJ2-1; 11 nucleotides match TRBD2. In germline, CDR1 is DFQATT, CDR2 SNEGSKA (reference sequence). The CDR3 spans 13 residues. Losses at the gene ends were 6 bases for V and 11 bases for J; bases not matched to a gene: 9. For the CDR3, the DNA is TGCAGTGCCCAGACTAGCGGGGATTTAAAGCAGTTCTTC. This codes for CSAQTSGDLKQFF.

This clonotype was seen a few times. The J gene is TRBJ2-1, the V gene TRBV28; D is unresolved. Germline V gene sequence: CDR1 MDHEN, CDR2 SYDVKM. The CDR3 sequence is 12 residues long. Trimming cost V 5 bases and J 9 bases, with 11 bases left between them. The CDR3 reads CASSLGPVEQFF. The DNA of the CDR3 is TGTGCCAGCAGTCTCGGGCCGGTTGAGCAGTTCTTC.

This chain links TRBV29-1 with TRBJ2-3; no clear D. V gave up 4 bases and J gave up 4 bases, with 12 bases separating them. The CDR3 is made up of 13 amino acids. Germline V gene lookup returns CDR1 SQVTM and CDR2 ANQGSEA. The CDR3 protein is CSVAAAQADTQYF. CDR3 DNA: TGCAGCGTTGCGGCCGCCCAGGCAGATACGCAGTATTTT.

The chain recombines TRBV18 with TRBJ2-2; 7 bases are a match to TRBD2. The ends lost 2 bases at V and 6 bases at J; junction bases unmatched: 3. CDR1 and CDR2 from the germline V gene are KGHSH and LQKENI. The CDR3 contains 14 residues. The CDR3 DNA follows: TGTGCCAGCTCACCAAAAGCGGGACCCGGGGAGCTGTTTTTT. Its translation is CASSPKAGPGELFF.

This clonotype was seen at least ten times. V and J are TRBV3-1 and TRBJ2-5; 12 nucleotides agree with TRBD2. The V and J ends lost 6 bases and 4 bases, in that order; junction bases with no gene match: 12. The CDR3 extends over 17 amino acids. Germline loops: CDR1 LGHDT, CDR2 YNNKEL (reference sequence). This chain's CDR3 is CASSPFPSGRVRETQYF. The CDR3 DNA follows: TGTGCCAGCAGTCCATTTCCTAGCGGGAGGGTAAGAGAGACCCAGTACTTC.

This clonotype has only a few counts. The rearrangement links TRBV14 to TRBJ2-7; 8 bases are shared with TRBD1. The germline V gene encodes CDR1 SGHDN and CDR2 FVKESK. This CDR3 region has 16 residues. Germline trimming cut 1 base from V and 4 bases from J; bases unmatched to any gene: 9. The CDR3 sequence is CASSQGGTGKQYEQYF. The DNA of the CDR3 is TGTGCCAGCAGCCAAGGCGGGACAGGAAAACAATACGAGCAGTACTTC.

This clonotype was seen at least ten times. The rearrangement joins TRBV15 to TRBJ2-5; D is perhaps TRBD2 (7 bases). CDR1 is LNHNV, CDR2 YYDKDF, per germline (reference sequence). This CDR3 spans 14 amino acids. V was clipped by 5 bases and J by 1 base, with 11 bases between them. The CDR3: CATSRGGGQETQYF. DNA for the CDR3: TGTGCCACCAGCCGAGGGGGGGGCCAAGAGACCCAGTACTTC.